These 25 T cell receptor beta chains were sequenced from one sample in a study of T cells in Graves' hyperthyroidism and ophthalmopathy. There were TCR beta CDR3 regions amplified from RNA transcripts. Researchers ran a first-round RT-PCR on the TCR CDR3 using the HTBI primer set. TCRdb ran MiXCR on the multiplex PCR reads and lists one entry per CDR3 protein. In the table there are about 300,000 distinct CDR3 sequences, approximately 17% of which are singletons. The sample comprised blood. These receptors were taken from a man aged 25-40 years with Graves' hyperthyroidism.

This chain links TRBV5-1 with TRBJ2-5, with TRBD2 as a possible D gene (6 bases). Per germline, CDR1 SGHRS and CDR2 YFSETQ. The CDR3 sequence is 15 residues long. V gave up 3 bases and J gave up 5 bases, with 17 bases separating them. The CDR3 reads CASSSGRVGGETQYF. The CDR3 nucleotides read TGCGCCAGCAGCTCGGGCCGGGTGGGAGGCGAGACCCAGTACTTC. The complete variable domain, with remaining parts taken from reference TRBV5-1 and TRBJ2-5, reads KAGVTQTPRYLIKTRGQQVTLSCSPISGHRSVSWYQQTPGQGLQFLFEYFSETQRNKGNFPGRFSGRQFSNSRSEMNVSTLELGDSALYLCASSSGRVGGETQYFGPGTRLLVL.

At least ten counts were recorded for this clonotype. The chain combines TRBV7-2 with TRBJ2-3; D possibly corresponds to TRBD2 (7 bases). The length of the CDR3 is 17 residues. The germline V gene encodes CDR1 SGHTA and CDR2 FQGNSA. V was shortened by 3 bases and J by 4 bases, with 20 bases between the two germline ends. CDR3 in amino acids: CASSFAPSGGGPDTQYF. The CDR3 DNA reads TGTGCCAGCAGCTTCGCCCCTAGTGGGGGGGGGCCAGATACGCAGTATTTT.

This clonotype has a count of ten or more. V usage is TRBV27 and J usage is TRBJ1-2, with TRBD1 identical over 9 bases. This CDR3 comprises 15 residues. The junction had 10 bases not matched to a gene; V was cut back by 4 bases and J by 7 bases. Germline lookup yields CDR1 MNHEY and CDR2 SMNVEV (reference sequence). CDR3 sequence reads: CASSSPGTGWSGYTF. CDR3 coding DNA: TGTGCCAGCAGTTCCCCCGGGACAGGGTGGTCTGGCTACACCTTC.

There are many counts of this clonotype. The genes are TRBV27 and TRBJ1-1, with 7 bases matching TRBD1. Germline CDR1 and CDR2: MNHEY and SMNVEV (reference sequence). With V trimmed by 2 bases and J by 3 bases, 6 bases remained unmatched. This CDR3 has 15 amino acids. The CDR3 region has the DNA TGTGCCAGCAGTTTACACAGGGGTATAGACACTGAAGCTTTCTTT. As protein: CASSLHRGIDTEAFF.

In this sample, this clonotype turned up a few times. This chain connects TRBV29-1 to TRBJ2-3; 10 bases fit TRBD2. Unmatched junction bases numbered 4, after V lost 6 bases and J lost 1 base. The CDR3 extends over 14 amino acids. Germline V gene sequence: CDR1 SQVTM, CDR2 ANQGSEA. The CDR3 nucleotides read TGCAGCGTCGTCGGGACTAGCGGCACAGATACGCAGTATTTT. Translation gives CSVVGTSGTDTQYF.

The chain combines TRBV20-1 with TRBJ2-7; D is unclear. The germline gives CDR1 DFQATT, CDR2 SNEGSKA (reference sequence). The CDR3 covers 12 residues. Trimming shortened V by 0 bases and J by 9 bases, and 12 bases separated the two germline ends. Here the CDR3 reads CSARDLGGGQYF. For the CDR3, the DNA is TGCAGTGCTAGAGATCTAGGTGGTGGGCAGTACTTC.

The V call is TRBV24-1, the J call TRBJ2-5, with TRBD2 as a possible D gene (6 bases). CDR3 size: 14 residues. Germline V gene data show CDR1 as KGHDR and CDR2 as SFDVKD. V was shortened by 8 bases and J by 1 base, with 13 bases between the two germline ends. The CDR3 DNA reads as TGTGCCACCACCGGAGGGAAGGGCCAAGAGACCCAGTACTTC. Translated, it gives CATTGGKGQETQYF.

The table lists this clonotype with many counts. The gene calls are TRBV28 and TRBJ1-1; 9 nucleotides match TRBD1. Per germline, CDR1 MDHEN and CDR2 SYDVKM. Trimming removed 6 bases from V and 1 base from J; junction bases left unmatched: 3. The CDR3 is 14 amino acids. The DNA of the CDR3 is TGTGCCAGCAGGGAGACAGGGGGGAACACTGAAGCTTTCTTT. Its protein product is CASRETGGNTEAFF.

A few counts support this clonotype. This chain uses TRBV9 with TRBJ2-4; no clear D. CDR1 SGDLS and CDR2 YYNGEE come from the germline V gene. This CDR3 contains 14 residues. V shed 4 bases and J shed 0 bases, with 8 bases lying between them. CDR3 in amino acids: CASSHQLAKNIQYF. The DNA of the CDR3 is TGTGCCAGCAGCCACCAGCTAGCCAAAAACATTCAGTACTTC.

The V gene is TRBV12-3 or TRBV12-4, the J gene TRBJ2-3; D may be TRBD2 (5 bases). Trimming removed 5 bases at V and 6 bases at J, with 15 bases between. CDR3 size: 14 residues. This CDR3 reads CASSEGSSSDTQYF. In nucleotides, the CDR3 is TGTGCCAGCAGTGAGGGCTCCTCGTCCGATACGCAGTATTTT.

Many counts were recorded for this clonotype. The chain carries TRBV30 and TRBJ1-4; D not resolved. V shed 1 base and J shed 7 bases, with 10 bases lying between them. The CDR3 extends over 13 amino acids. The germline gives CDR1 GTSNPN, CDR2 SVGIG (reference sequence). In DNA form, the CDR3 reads TGTGCCTGGAGTGAGGGCCGCGTTGAAAAACTGTTTTTT. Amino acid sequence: CAWSEGRVEKLFF.

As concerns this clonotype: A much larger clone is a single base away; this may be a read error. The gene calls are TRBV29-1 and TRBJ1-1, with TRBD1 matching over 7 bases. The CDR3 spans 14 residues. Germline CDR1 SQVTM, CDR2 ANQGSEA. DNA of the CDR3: TGCAGCGTTGGGTACAGGGGCCTAAACACTGAAGCTTCCTTT. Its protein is CSVGYRGLNTEASF.

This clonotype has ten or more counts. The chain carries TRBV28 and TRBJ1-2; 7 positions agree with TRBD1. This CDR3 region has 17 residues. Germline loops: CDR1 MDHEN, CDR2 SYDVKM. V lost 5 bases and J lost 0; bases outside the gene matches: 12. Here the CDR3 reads CASSPGDSLLANYGYTF. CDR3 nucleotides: TGTGCCAGCAGTCCCGGGGACAGTCTTCTCGCTAACTATGGCTACACCTTC.

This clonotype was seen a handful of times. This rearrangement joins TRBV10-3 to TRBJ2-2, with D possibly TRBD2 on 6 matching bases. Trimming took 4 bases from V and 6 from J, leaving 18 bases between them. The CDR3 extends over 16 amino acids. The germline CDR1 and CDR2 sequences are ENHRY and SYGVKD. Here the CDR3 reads CAISGGTVKQPGELFF. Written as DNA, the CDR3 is TGTGCCATCAGTGGCGGGACCGTCAAGCAGCCCGGGGAGCTGTTTTTT.

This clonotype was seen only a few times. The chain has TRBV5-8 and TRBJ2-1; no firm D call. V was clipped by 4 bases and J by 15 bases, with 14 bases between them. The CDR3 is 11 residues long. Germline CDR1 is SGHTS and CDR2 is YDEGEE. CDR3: CASSLEGRLFF. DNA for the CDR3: TGTGCCAGCAGCCTTGAAGGAAGGCTGTTCTTC.

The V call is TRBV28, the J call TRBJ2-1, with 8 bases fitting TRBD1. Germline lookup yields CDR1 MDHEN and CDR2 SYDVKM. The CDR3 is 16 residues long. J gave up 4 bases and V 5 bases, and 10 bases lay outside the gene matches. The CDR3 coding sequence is TGTGCCAGCAGTCGACAGGGGACCAACTATTACAATGAGCAGTTCTTC. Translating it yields CASSRQGTNYYNEQFF.

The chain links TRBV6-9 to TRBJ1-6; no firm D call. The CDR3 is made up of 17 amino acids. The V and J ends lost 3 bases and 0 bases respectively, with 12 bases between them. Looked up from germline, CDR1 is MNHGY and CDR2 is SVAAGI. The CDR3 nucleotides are TGTGCCAGCAGTTACCGAGGGCAGAGCTCCTATAATTCACCCCTCCACTTT. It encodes CASSYRGQSSYNSPLHF.

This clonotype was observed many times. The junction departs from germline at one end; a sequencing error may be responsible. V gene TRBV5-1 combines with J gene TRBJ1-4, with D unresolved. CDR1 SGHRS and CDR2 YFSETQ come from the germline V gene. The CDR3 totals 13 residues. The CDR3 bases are TGCGCCAGCAGATTGGCGAGAGGGGAAAAACTGTTTTTT. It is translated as CASRLARGEKLFF.

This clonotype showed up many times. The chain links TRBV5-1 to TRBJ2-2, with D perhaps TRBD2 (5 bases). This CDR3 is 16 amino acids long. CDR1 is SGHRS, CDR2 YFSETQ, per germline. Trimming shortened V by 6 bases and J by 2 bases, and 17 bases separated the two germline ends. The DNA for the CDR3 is TGCGCCAGCAAGGCAGTAGCGATTGGTAACACCGGGGAGCTGTTTTTT. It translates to CASKAVAIGNTGELFF.

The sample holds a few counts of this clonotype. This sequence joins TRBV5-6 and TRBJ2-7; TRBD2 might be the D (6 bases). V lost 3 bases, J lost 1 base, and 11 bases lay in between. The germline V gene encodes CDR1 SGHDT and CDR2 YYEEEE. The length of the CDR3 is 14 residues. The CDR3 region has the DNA TGTGCCAGCAGCTATGGGACTCTATCCTACGAGCAGTACTTC. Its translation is CASSYGTLSYEQYF.

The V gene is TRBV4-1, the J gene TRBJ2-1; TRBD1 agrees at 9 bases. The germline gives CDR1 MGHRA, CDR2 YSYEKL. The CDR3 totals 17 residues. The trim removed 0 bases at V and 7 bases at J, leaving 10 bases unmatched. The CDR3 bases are TGCGCCAGCAGCCAAGAGGAAACCGGGACAGGGCTGAATGAGCAGTTCTTC. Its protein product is CASSQEETGTGLNEQFF.

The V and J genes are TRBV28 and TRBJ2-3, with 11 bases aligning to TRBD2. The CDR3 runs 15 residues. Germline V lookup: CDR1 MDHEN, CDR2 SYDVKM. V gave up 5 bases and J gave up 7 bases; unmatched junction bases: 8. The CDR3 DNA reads TGTGCCAGCAGTACGGCTAGCGGGAGGAGGAATACGCAGTATTTT. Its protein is CASSTASGRRNTQYF.

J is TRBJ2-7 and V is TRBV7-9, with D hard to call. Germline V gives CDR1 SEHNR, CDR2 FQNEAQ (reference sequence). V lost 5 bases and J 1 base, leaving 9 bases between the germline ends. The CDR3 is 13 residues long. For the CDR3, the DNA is TGTGCCAGCAGCCCAGGATATTCCTACGAGCAGTACTTC. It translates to CASSPGYSYEQYF.

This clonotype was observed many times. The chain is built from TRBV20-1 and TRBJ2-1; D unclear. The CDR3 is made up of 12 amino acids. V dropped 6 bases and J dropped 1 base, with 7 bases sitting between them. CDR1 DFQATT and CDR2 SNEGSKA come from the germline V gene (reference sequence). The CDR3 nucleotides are TGCAGTGCCCAGAAGTCCTACAATGAGCAGTTCTTC. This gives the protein CSAQKSYNEQFF.

CDR3 protein: CASSPTGTDYQPQHF. CDR3 in DNA: TGTGCCAGCAGCCCGACCGGGACAGATTATCAGCCCCAGCATTTT. V usage is TRBV9 and J usage is TRBJ1-5, with 7 nucleotides matching TRBD1. The V gene's germline CDR1 is SGDLS and CDR2 YYNGEE. Trimming cost V 4 bases and J 5 bases; bases outside gene matches: 9. CDR3 length equals 15 residues. The full variable domain, with the rest looked up from reference TRBV9 and TRBJ1-5, is DSGVTQTPKHLITATGQRVTLRCSPRSGDLSVYWYQQSLDQGLQFLIQYYNGEERAKGNILERFSAQQFPDLHSELNLSSLELGDSALYFCASSPTGTDYQPQHFGDGTRLSIL.